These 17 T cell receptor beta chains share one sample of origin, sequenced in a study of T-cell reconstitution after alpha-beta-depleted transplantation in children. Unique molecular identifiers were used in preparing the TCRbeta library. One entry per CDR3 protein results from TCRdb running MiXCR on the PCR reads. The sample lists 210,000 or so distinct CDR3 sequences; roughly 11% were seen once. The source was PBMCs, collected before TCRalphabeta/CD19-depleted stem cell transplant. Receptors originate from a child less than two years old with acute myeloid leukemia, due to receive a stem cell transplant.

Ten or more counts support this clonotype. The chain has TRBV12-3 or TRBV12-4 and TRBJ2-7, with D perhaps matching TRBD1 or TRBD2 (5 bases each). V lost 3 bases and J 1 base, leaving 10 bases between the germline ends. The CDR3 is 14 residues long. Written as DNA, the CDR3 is TGTGCCAGCAGTTTTGGGGACGGATCCTACGAGCAGTACTTC. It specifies CASSFGDGSYEQYF.

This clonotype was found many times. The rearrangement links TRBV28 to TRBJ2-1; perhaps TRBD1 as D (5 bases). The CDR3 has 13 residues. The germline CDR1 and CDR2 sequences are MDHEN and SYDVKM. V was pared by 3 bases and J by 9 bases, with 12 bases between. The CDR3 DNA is TGTGCCAGCAGTTTGTCAGGGTTTGGTGAGCAGTTCTTC. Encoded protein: CASSLSGFGEQFF.

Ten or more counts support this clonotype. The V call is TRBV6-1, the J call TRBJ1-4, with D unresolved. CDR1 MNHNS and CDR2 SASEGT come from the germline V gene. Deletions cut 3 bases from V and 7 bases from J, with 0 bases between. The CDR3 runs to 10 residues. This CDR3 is CASSDEKLFF. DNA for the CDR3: TGTGCCAGCAGTGATGAAAAACTGTTTTTT.

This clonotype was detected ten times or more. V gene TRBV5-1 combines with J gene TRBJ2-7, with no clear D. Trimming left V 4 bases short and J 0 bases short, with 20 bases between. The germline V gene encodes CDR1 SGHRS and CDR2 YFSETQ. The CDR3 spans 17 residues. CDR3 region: CASSKGSSRAISYEQYF. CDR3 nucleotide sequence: TGCGCCAGCAGCAAAGGGTCCTCCAGAGCTATCTCCTACGAGCAGTACTTC. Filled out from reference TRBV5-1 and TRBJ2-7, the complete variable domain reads KAGVTQTPRYLIKTRGQQVTLSCSPISGHRSVSWYQQTPGQGLQFLFEYFSETQRNKGNFPGRFSGRQFSNSRSEMNVSTLELGDSALYLCASSKGSSRAISYEQYFGPGTRLTVT.

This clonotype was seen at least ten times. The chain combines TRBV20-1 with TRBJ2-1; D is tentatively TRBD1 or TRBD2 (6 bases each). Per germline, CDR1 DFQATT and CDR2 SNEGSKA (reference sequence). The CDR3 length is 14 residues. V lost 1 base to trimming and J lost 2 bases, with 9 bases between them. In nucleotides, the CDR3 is TGCAGTGCTAGAGTGAGGGGGGCCTACAATGAGCAGTTCTTC. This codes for CSARVRGAYNEQFF.

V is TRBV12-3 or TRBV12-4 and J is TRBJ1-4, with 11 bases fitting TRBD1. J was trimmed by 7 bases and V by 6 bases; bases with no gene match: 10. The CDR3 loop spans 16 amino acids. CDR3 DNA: TGTGCCAGCAGATCGGACAGGGGGCCCCTCGGTGAAAAACTGTTTTTT. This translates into CASRSDRGPLGEKLFF.

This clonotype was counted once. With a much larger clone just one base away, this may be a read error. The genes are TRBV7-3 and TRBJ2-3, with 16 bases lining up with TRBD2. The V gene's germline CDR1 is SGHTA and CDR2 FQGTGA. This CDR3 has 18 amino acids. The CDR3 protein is CASSPGTSGRAGTDTRYF. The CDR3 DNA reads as TGTGCCAGCAGCCCGGGGACTAGCGGGAGGGCCGGCACAGATACGCGGTATTTT. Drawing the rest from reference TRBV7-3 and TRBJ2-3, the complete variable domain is GAGVSQTPSNKVTEKGKYVELRCDPISGHTALYWYRQSLGQGPEFLIYFQGTGAADDSGLPNDRFFAVRPEGSVSTLKIQRTERGDSAVYLCASSPGTSGRAGTDTRYFGPGTRLTVL.

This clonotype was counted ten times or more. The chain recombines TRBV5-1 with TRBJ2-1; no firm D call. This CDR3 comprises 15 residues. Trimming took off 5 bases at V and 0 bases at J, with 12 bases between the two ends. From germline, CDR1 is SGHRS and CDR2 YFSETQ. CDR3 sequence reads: CASSRDTSSYNEQFF. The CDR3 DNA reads TGCGCCAGCAGTCGTGACACGAGCTCCTACAATGAGCAGTTCTTC.

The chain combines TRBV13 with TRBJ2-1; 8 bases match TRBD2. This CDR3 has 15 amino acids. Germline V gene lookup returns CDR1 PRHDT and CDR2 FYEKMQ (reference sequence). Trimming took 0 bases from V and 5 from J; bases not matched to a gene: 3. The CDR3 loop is CASSLGREVDNEQFF. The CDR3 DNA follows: TGTGCCAGCAGCTTAGGGCGGGAGGTCGACAATGAGCAGTTCTTC.

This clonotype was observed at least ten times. CDR3 in amino acids: CATSDRDRGRFNEQFF. DNA of the CDR3: TGTGCCACCAGTGATCGGGACAGGGGGCGGTTCAATGAGCAGTTCTTC. The rearrangement joins TRBV24-1 to TRBJ2-1, with 12 bases matching TRBD1. Unmatched junction bases numbered 5, after V lost 3 bases and J lost 6 bases. Germline CDR1 is KGHDR and CDR2 is SFDVKD. The CDR3 runs to 16 residues.

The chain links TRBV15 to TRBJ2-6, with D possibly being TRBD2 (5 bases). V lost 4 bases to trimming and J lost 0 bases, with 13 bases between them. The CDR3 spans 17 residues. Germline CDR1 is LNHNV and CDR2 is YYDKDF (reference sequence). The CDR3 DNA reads TGTGCCACCAGCAAGCAGGACGGGAACTCTGGGGCCAACGTCCTGACTTTC. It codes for CATSKQDGNSGANVLTF.

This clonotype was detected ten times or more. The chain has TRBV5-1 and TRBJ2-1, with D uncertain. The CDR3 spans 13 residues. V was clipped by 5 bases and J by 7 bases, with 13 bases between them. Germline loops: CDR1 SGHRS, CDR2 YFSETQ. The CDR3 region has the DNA TGCGCCAGCAGTCCTTGGATTGGGAATGAGCAGTTCTTC. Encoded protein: CASSPWIGNEQFF.

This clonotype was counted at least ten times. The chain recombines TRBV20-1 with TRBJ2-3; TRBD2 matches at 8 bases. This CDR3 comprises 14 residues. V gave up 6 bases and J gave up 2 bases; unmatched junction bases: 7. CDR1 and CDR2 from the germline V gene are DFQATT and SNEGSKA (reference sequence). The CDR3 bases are TGCAGTGCCACTAGCGGCGCAAACACAGATACGCAGTATTTT. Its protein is CSATSGANTDTQYF.

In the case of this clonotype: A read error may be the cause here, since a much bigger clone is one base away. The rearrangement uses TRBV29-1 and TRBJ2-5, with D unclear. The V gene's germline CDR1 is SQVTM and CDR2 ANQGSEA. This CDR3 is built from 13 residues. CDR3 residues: CSVEMSNGETRYF. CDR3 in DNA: TGCAGCGTTGAGATGTCCAATGGAGAGACCCGGTACTTC.

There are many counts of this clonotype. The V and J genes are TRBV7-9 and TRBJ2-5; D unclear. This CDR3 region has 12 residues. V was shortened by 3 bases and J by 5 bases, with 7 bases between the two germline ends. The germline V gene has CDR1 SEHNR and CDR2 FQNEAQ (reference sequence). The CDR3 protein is CASSFQLETQYF. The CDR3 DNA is TGTGCCAGCAGCTTTCAGTTGGAGACCCAGTACTTC.

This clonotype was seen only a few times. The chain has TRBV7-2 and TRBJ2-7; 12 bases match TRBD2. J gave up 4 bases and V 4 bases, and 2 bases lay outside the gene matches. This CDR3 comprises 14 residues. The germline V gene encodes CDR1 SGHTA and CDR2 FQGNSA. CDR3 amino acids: CASSWTSGMYEQYF. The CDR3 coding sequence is TGTGCCAGCAGCTGGACTAGCGGGATGTACGAGCAGTACTTC. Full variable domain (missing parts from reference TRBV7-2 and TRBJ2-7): GAGVSQSPSNKVTEKGKDVELRCDPISGHTALYWYRQSLGQGLEFLIYFQGNSAPDKSGLPSDRFSAERTGGSVSTLTIQRTQQEDSAVYLCASSWTSGMYEQYFGPGTRLTVT.

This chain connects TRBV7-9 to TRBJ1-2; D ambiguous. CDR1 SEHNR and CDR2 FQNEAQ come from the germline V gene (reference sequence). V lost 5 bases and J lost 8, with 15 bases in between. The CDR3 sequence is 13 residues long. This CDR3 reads CASSPAHREGYTF. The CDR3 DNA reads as TGTGCCAGCAGCCCCGCCCATCGGGAGGGCTACACCTTC.